This is a list of T cell receptor beta chains from one sample in a study of cytomegalovirus exposure and HLA in healthy donors. Produced via immunoSEQ multiplex PCR; TCRdb's table is partial and in-frame only. The sample lists some 180,000 clones, around 77% occurring once. The sample was PBMCs. These receptors were taken from a woman between 25 and 40 years old in good health and CMV-seronegative. Both conserved end residues are part of each CDR3. A D gene is named only where the DNA matches it firmly. The listing skips clone size in some rows; elsewhere it reads once, few, many or a size class.

CDR3 length	J gene	V gene	clone size	D gene	CDR3 DNA	CDR3 protein
15	TRBJ2-1	TRBV10-3	once	TRBD1	TGTGCCATCAAGCCCGGGGACAGGCCCTACAATGAGCAGTTCTTC	CAIKPGDRPYNEQFF
16	TRBJ2-3	TRBV7-9	.	TRBD2	TGTGCCAGCAGCACCCAAGGGCGGGGGGCAACAGATACGCAGTATTTT	CASSTQGRGATDTQYF
13	TRBJ1-2	TRBV6-1	.	TRBD1	TGTGCCAGCAGCGCGGGACAGTTCTATGGCTACACCTTC	CASSAGQFYGYTF
14	TRBJ2-7	TRBV29-1	.	.	TGCAGCGTTGAGGGTGGAGACCGCTCCTACGAGCAGTACTTC	CSVEGGDRSYEQYF
12	TRBJ1-1	TRBV10-3	.	.	TGTGCCATCAGACAGGGTTCCCATCAAGCTTTCTTT	CAIRQGSHQAFF
15	TRBJ1-1	TRBV5-4	.	TRBD1	TGTGCCAGCAGCTTGACAGGGGGTGCGAACACTGAAGCTTTCTTT	CASSLTGGANTEAFF
15	TRBJ2-4	TRBV6-5	.	.	TGTGCCAGCGGACTGGACTTTTCAGCCAAAAACATTCAGTACTTC	CASGLDFSAKNIQYF
13	TRBJ2-5	TRBV28	.	.	TGTGCCAGTGGGCAGGGGGGTTGGGAGACCCAGTACTTC	CASGQGGWETQYF
14	TRBJ2-1	TRBV21-1	.	.	TGTGCCAGCAGCTACGGGGGAGGCATGAATGAGCAGTTCTTC	CASSYGGGMNEQFF
14	TRBJ1-5	TRBV4-1	.	.	TGCGCCAGCAGCCAAGATGAGGGGGATCAGCCCCAGCATTTT	CASSQDEGDQPQHF
16	TRBJ1-1	TRBV27	.	.	TGTGCCAGCAGTTTATGGGGGGGCTGGGGGAGAACTGAAGCTTTCTTT	CASSLWGGWGRTEAFF
16	TRBJ1-6	TRBV4-1	.	TRBD1	TGCGCCAGCAGCCAGAGGGGAGACAGGGCGAATTCACCCCTCCACTTT	CASSQRGDRANSPLHF
15	TRBJ1-2	TRBV7-3	once	TRBD1	TGTGCCAGCAGCCCCCAAGGGGGCGCCGGCTATGGCTACACCTTC	CASSPQGGAGYGYTF
13	TRBJ2-7	TRBV11-3	few	.	TGTGCCAGCAGCCACGCGGCAACCTACGAGCAGTACTTC	CASSHAATYEQYF
14	TRBJ2-7	TRBV6-5	few	.	TGTGCCAGCAGTTACGGGACAAAACCCTACGAGCAGTACTTC	CASSYGTKPYEQYF
14	TRBJ1-5	TRBV7-2	.	.	TGTGCCAGCAGCTACAGGGTTGGCAATCAGCCCCAGCATTTT	CASSYRVGNQPQHF
16	TRBJ2-1	TRBV19	.	.	TGTGCCAGTAGTCCCCCGGAATACAGGTACTACGATGAGCAGTTCTTC	CASSPPEYRYYDEQFF
17	TRBJ1-1	TRBV27	.	.	TGTGCCAGCAGTTTGGGCAGTTCAATTCCCCTCAACACTGAAGCTTTCTTT	CASSLGSSIPLNTEAFF
16	TRBJ1-2	TRBV19	.	.	TGTGCCAGTAGTCCGCCTCGACAGTATATATTCTATGGCTACACCTTC	CASSPPRQYIFYGYTF
15	TRBJ1-6	TRBV7-8	.	TRBD1	TGTGCCAGCAGCATAGGGACAGGAGAGAATTCACCCCTCCACTTT	CASSIGTGENSPLHF
15	TRBJ1-3	TRBV15	few	.	TGTGCCACCAGCAGAGGCGGGACGCAAGGAAACACCATATATTTT	CATSRGGTQGNTIYF
18	TRBJ2-1	TRBV5-1	.	TRBD2	TGCGCCAGCAGCTTGGGCCTAGCGGGGGGGCTAGAATGGAATGAGCAGTTCTTC	CASSLGLAGGLEWNEQFF
17	TRBJ2-1	TRBV30	.	TRBD2	TGTGCCTGGAGTTCAACCCTCGAGACTAGCGTTTACAATGAGCAGTTCTTC	CAWSSTLETSVYNEQFF
15	TRBJ2-1	TRBV5-1	few	TRBD2	TGCGCCAGCAGCCAATCTAGCGGGGAGTACAATGAGCAGTTCTTC	CASSQSSGEYNEQFF
14	TRBJ1-5	TRBV6-1	few	TRBD1	TGTGCCAGCAAGGGGGCCGGTTTCAATCAGCCCCAGCATTTT	CASKGAGFNQPQHF
13	TRBJ1-2	TRBV18	.	.	TGTGCCAGCTCACCACCGGCACCTAGGGGCTACACCTTC	CASSPPAPRGYTF
13	TRBJ1-2	TRBV25-1	few	.	TGTGCCAGCCGAGACAGGTTAGGTCTAGGCTACACCTTC	CASRDRLGLGYTF
14	TRBJ1-1	TRBV4-1	.	.	TGCGCCAGCAGCCAAGTTTGGGAGTCCACTGAAGCTTTCTTT	CASSQVWESTEAFF
15	TRBJ1-2	TRBV7-9	.	TRBD1	TGTGCCAGCAGCCGCCCTGGGACAGGGATCTATGGCTACACCTTC	CASSRPGTGIYGYTF
15	TRBJ2-1	TRBV28	.	TRBD2	TGTGCCAGCAGGCCGCCTAGCGGGAGATCACGCGAGCAGTTCTTC	CASRPPSGRSREQFF
16	TRBJ2-2	TRBV9	.	TRBD1	TGTGCCAGCAGCGTAGGAGGACAGGGGAACACCGGGGAGCTGTTTTTT	CASSVGGQGNTGELFF
14	TRBJ2-7	TRBV15	.	.	TGTGCCACCAGCAGGCGGGACTTTAGCTACGAGCAGTACTTC	CATSRRDFSYEQYF
15	TRBJ1-1	TRBV25-1	once	.	TGTGCCAGCAGTGAGGGGGGGGCGCCGAGCACTGAAGCTTTCTTT	CASSEGGAPSTEAFF
15	TRBJ1-1	TRBV4-2	.	.	TGTGCCAGCAGCGCCACAGGTTACAAGAACACTGAAGCTTTCTTT	CASSATGYKNTEAFF
14	TRBJ2-7	TRBV5-1	few	.	TGCGCCAGCAGCTTGGAAGGGCAGGGCCGCGAGCAGTACTTC	CASSLEGQGREQYF
14	TRBJ2-7	TRBV5-1	few	TRBD1	TGCGCCAGCAGCTTCGGGACAGGGAACTACGAGCAGTACTTC	CASSFGTGNYEQYF
15	TRBJ1-5	TRBV19	.	.	TGTGCCAGTAGTATTAGGGGGAATAGCAATCAGCCCCAGCATTTT	CASSIRGNSNQPQHF
15	TRBJ2-3	TRBV19	once	.	TGTGCCAGTAGCGGGGGGCCCTCTCGCACAGATACGCAGTATTTT	CASSGGPSRTDTQYF
14	TRBJ1-5	TRBV27	.	.	TGTGCCAGCAGTAGACGGCGGATCAATCAGCCCCAGCATTTT	CASSRRRINQPQHF
13	TRBJ1-1	TRBV5-4	once	.	TGTGCCAGCAGCCGGACAGTGAACACTGAAGCTTTCTTT	CASSRTVNTEAFF
13	TRBJ1-2	TRBV7-9	.	.	TGTGCCAGCAGCTCTTCCTCTTCGGGGGGCTACACCTTC	CASSSSSSGGYTF
15	TRBJ2-6	TRBV19	few	.	TGTGCCAGTAGTATGCAGGGGTCAGGGGCCAACGTCCTGACTTTC	CASSMQGSGANVLTF
12	TRBJ2-7	TRBV6-5	.	.	TGTGCCACCATCGACAGACGCTACGAGCAGTACTTC	CATIDRRYEQYF
10	TRBJ2-1	TRBV20-1	few	TRBD1	TGCAGTGCTAGAAGGGACAGGGAGTTCTTC	CSARRDREFF
12	TRBJ2-3	TRBV6-6	few	.	TGTGCCACGACAAACAGTTCAGATACGCAGTATTTT	CATTNSSDTQYF
15	TRBJ1-1	TRBV10-3	.	TRBD1	TGTGCCATCAAGCGGACAGGCGGAATGAACACTGAAGCTTTCTTT	CAIKRTGGMNTEAFF
15	TRBJ2-3	TRBV5-6	.	TRBD1	TGTGCCAGCAGCTTAAGGGGGCGAGTCACAGATACGCAGTATTTT	CASSLRGRVTDTQYF
14	TRBJ1-2	TRBV7-8	.	.	TGTGCCAGCAGCTTAGGGAGGGGATCCTATGGCTACACCTTC	CASSLGRGSYGYTF
18	TRBJ2-6	TRBV19	.	TRBD1	TGTGCCAGTAGTCGGAACCGGGACAGGTTAATTGGGGCCAACGTCCTGACTTTC	CASSRNRDRLIGANVLTF
15	TRBJ2-5	TRBV6-5	.	.	TGTGCCAGCAGTTACTCACTAGGTTCGTTAGAGACCCAGTACTTC	CASSYSLGSLETQYF
15	TRBJ2-1	TRBV5-1	once	.	TGCGCCAGCTGGAAAGACAGACCCTCCTACAATGAGCAGTTCTTC	CASWKDRPSYNEQFF
15	TRBJ1-6	TRBV6-6	.	TRBD1	TGTGCCAGCAAAGGGACAGGGGCGTGGAATTCACCCCTCCACTTT	CASKGTGAWNSPLHF
12	TRBJ1-5	TRBV28	.	.	TGTGCCAGCAGGGAGGGTAGTCAGCCCCAGCATTTT	CASREGSQPQHF
15	TRBJ2-7	TRBV6-5	.	TRBD1	TGTGCCAGCAGCCTGACCTCGAACAGGGGCTACGAGCAGTACTTC	CASSLTSNRGYEQYF
15	TRBJ2-3	TRBV7-9	.	TRBD2	TGTGCCAGCAGCTTACTAGCGGGGGGCACAGATACGCAGTATTTT	CASSLLAGGTDTQYF